This entry lists 20 T cell receptor beta chains sequenced from one sample in a study of T cell responses to AZD1222 COVID-19 vaccine. Clones were sequenced by immunoSEQ multiplex PCR, and TCRdb holds only the in-frame ones, with some missing. The data show about 60,000 clones, with around 86% seen just once and approximately 18% held by the top ten. The sample in question was peripheral blood, obtained on day 0 of AZD1222 vaccination. These receptors were taken from an adult in good health.

With respect to this clone: A read error is likely, as this CDR3 ends without the conserved phenylalanine or tryptophan. It is unclear where the CDR3 begins or ends on the DNA, so no DNA is shown, and the CDR3 is as TCRdb lists it. The V call is TRBV12-3 or TRBV12-4, the J call TRBJ2-4. The CDR3 region is 9 residues in length, termini included. The CDR3 is CASSAPPVD.

The rearrangement uses TRBV3-1 (or the pseudogene TRBV3-2) and TRBJ1-2; D may be TRBD1 (6 bases). The CDR3 spans 15 residues. Per germline, CDR1 LGHDT and CDR2 YNNKEL (reference sequence). The V end lost 3 bases, the J end lost 8 bases, and 19 bases lay between the germline ends. The CDR3 protein is CASSQVQTGSIGYTF. In nucleotides, the CDR3 is TGTGCCAGCAGCCAGGTCCAAACAGGGTCGATCGGCTACACCTTC.

The V call is TRBV13, the J call TRBJ1-3, with D tentatively TRBD1 (6 bases). In germline, CDR1 is PRHDT, CDR2 FYEKMQ (reference sequence). V was pared by 3 bases and J by 8 bases, with 17 bases between. This CDR3 is 15 amino acids long. CDR3 amino acids: CASSFLDRSRDTIYF. The CDR3 DNA reads TGTGCCAGCAGCTTCCTAGACAGGAGTAGGGACACCATATATTTT.

The chain joins TRBV6-5 to TRBJ1-3, with D possibly matching TRBD1 (6 bases). Trimming left V 5 bases short and J 4 bases short, with 15 bases between. The germline V gene encodes CDR1 MNHEY and CDR2 SVGAGI. The CDR3 sequence is 15 residues long. This CDR3 is CASSQTGLSGNTIYF. The CDR3 DNA reads TGTGCCAGCAGTCAAACAGGGCTATCGGGAAACACCATATATTTT.

The CDR3 protein is CASSLSSGVTGELFF. CDR3 bases: TGTGCCAGCAGCTTAAGTAGCGGGGTGACCGGGGAGCTGTTTTTT. This chain joins TRBV11-3 and TRBJ2-2, with TRBD2 matching 8 bases. Germline V gives CDR1 SGHNT, CDR2 YENEEA. CDR3 length: 15 amino acids. With 2 bases clipped from V and 5 bases from J, the junction kept 4 bases outside the gene matches.

The chain couples TRBV19 to TRBJ1-2; TRBD1 matches at 9 bases. The germline gives CDR1 LNHDA, CDR2 SQIVND (reference sequence). Trimming took 1 base from V and 0 from J; bases not matched to a gene: 9. The CDR3 has 18 amino acids. CDR3 residues: CASSIAGQGRKANYGYTF. In nucleotides, the CDR3 is TGTGCCAGTAGTATAGCCGGACAGGGGAGGAAAGCTAACTATGGCTACACCTTC.

V gene TRBV12-3 or TRBV12-4 combines with J gene TRBJ2-7; 8 nucleotides align to TRBD1. The CDR3 runs 13 residues. The trim removed 2 bases at V and 7 bases at J, leaving 4 bases unmatched. The CDR3 is CASSLQGAAEQYF. The DNA of the CDR3 is TGTGCCAGCAGTTTACAGGGGGCCGCGGAGCAGTACTTC.

The chain couples TRBV25-1 to TRBJ1-1; D unclear. Trimming cost V 2 bases and J 10 bases, with 14 bases left between them. CDR1 and CDR2 (germline): MGHDK, SYGVNS. The CDR3 is 13 amino acids. This CDR3 reads CASSEGVVTPAFF. DNA for the CDR3: TGTGCCAGCAGTGAAGGGGTCGTGACGCCAGCTTTCTTT.

This clone has a handful of counts. The rearrangement joins TRBV7-2 to TRBJ2-3; D possibly uses TRBD1 or TRBD2 (5 bases each). Trimming pared 5 bases from V and 1 base from J, leaving 13 bases between. Per germline, CDR1 SGHTA and CDR2 FQGNSA. The CDR3 has 15 amino acids. CDR3 sequence: CASSGGRGGTDTQYF. The CDR3 bases are TGTGCCAGCAGCGGGGGACGAGGGGGCACAGATACGCAGTATTTT.

The chain combines TRBV29-1 with TRBJ2-1; 9 nucleotides agree with TRBD2. The CDR3 totals 14 residues. The V gene's germline CDR1 is SQVTM and CDR2 ANQGSEA. J was trimmed by 0 bases and V by 7 bases; bases with no gene match: 4. CDR3 protein: CSAGGLASYNEQFF. DNA of the CDR3: TGCAGCGCAGGGGGACTAGCCTCCTACAATGAGCAGTTCTTC.

The chain employs TRBV5-6 and TRBJ2-1; TRBD2 agrees at 7 bases. The ends lost 2 bases at V and 4 bases at J; junction bases unmatched: 0. The germline V gene has CDR1 SGHDT and CDR2 YYEEEE. This CDR3 has 13 residues. DNA of the CDR3: TGTGCCAGCAGCTTCGGGGGGTACAATGAGCAGTTCTTC. Its protein product is CASSFGGYNEQFF.

The rearrangement joins TRBV9 to TRBJ1-6; 10 bases are a match to TRBD1. CDR1 SGDLS and CDR2 YYNGEE come from the germline V gene. V trimming: 3 bases; J trimming: 3 bases; junction bases outside the gene matches: 0. The CDR3 spans 15 residues. The CDR3 loop is CASSGTGGYNSPLHF. The CDR3 DNA reads as TGTGCCAGCAGCGGGACAGGGGGCTATAATTCACCCCTCCACTTT.

The chain has TRBV9 and TRBJ1-3; the D gene is possibly TRBD1 (6 bases). The CDR3 is 15 amino acids. V lost 4 bases, J lost 3 bases, and 14 bases lay in between. Germline loops: CDR1 SGDLS, CDR2 YYNGEE. CDR3 amino acids: CASSPTRGGGNTIYF. The CDR3 bases are TGTGCCAGCAGCCCCACGAGGGGGGGTGGAAACACCATATATTTT.

A single count supports this clone. An end of the junction does not agree with germline; a read error may underlie this. The chain has TRBV7-8 and TRBJ1-1, with unresolved D. The CDR3 spans 15 residues. Germline V gene data show CDR1 as SGHVS and CDR2 as FQNEAQ. CDR3 DNA: TGTGCCAGCGGCTTGATCACAGCCATGAACACTGAAGCTTTCTTT. Translation gives CASGLITAMNTEAFF.

There are a few counts of this clone. The chain links TRBV15 to TRBJ2-3, with TRBD1 as a possible D gene (6 bases). The CDR3 totals 15 residues. CDR1 is LNHNV and CDR2 is YYDKDF in the germline V gene (reference sequence). Trimming removed 3 bases at V and 1 base at J, with 11 bases between. The CDR3 region is CATSRRTAGTDTQYF. The CDR3 DNA follows: TGTGCCACCAGCAGGAGGACAGCTGGCACAGATACGCAGTATTTT.

The rearrangement links TRBV5-4 to TRBJ2-1; D possibly corresponds to TRBD1 (6 bases). V was trimmed by 3 bases and J by 10 bases, leaving 11 bases between them. The CDR3 is made up of 12 amino acids. Germline CDR1 and CDR2: SGHNT and YYREEE (reference sequence). The CDR3 reads CASSSARGEQFF. DNA for the CDR3: TGTGCCAGCAGCTCCGCTAGGGGGGAGCAGTTCTTC.

This clone was seen a few times. This chain joins TRBV12-3 or TRBV12-4 and TRBJ1-1; D is undetermined. The CDR3 is 12 residues long. The V and J ends lost 10 bases and 4 bases respectively, with 13 bases between them. CDR3 protein: CATWRHGTEAFF. CDR3 sequence (DNA): TGTGCCACCTGGAGGCATGGCACTGAAGCTTTCTTT.

This rearrangement joins TRBV5-1 to TRBJ2-1; D is perhaps TRBD2 (5 bases). V was pared by 4 bases and J by 0 bases, with 11 bases between. The CDR3 runs to 15 residues. Germline CDR1 is SGHRS and CDR2 is YFSETQ. The CDR3 loop is CASSGAVSSYNEQFF. The CDR3 region has the DNA TGCGCCAGCAGCGGAGCGGTTAGCTCCTACAATGAGCAGTTCTTC. The variable domain in full, completed from reference TRBV5-1 and TRBJ2-1, reads KAGVTQTPRYLIKTRGQQVTLSCSPISGHRSVSWYQQTPGQGLQFLFEYFSETQRNKGNFPGRFSGRQFSNSRSEMNVSTLELGDSALYLCASSGAVSSYNEQFFGPGTRLTVL.

This sequence joins TRBV6-5 and TRBJ1-1; a weak D match, TRBD1 (5 bases). Germline CDR1 MNHEY, CDR2 SVGAGI. The V gene lost 1 base and the J gene lost 1 base, with 10 bases spanning the gap. The CDR3 contains 15 residues. CDR3 in amino acids: CASSYYTGGNTEAFF. CDR3 nucleotides: TGTGCCAGCAGTTACTATACGGGGGGGAACACTGAAGCTTTCTTT.

J is TRBJ1-1 and V is TRBV6-5; TRBD1 matches 9 bases. CDR1 and CDR2 from the germline V gene are MNHEY and SVGAGI. Trimming at V came to 6 bases and at J to 6 bases, leaving 11 bases not matched to a gene. This CDR3 contains 15 residues. The CDR3 DNA sequence: TGTGCCAGCAGCTATACCCGGACAGGGGCATCTGAAGCTTTCTTT. This encodes CASSYTRTGASEAFF.